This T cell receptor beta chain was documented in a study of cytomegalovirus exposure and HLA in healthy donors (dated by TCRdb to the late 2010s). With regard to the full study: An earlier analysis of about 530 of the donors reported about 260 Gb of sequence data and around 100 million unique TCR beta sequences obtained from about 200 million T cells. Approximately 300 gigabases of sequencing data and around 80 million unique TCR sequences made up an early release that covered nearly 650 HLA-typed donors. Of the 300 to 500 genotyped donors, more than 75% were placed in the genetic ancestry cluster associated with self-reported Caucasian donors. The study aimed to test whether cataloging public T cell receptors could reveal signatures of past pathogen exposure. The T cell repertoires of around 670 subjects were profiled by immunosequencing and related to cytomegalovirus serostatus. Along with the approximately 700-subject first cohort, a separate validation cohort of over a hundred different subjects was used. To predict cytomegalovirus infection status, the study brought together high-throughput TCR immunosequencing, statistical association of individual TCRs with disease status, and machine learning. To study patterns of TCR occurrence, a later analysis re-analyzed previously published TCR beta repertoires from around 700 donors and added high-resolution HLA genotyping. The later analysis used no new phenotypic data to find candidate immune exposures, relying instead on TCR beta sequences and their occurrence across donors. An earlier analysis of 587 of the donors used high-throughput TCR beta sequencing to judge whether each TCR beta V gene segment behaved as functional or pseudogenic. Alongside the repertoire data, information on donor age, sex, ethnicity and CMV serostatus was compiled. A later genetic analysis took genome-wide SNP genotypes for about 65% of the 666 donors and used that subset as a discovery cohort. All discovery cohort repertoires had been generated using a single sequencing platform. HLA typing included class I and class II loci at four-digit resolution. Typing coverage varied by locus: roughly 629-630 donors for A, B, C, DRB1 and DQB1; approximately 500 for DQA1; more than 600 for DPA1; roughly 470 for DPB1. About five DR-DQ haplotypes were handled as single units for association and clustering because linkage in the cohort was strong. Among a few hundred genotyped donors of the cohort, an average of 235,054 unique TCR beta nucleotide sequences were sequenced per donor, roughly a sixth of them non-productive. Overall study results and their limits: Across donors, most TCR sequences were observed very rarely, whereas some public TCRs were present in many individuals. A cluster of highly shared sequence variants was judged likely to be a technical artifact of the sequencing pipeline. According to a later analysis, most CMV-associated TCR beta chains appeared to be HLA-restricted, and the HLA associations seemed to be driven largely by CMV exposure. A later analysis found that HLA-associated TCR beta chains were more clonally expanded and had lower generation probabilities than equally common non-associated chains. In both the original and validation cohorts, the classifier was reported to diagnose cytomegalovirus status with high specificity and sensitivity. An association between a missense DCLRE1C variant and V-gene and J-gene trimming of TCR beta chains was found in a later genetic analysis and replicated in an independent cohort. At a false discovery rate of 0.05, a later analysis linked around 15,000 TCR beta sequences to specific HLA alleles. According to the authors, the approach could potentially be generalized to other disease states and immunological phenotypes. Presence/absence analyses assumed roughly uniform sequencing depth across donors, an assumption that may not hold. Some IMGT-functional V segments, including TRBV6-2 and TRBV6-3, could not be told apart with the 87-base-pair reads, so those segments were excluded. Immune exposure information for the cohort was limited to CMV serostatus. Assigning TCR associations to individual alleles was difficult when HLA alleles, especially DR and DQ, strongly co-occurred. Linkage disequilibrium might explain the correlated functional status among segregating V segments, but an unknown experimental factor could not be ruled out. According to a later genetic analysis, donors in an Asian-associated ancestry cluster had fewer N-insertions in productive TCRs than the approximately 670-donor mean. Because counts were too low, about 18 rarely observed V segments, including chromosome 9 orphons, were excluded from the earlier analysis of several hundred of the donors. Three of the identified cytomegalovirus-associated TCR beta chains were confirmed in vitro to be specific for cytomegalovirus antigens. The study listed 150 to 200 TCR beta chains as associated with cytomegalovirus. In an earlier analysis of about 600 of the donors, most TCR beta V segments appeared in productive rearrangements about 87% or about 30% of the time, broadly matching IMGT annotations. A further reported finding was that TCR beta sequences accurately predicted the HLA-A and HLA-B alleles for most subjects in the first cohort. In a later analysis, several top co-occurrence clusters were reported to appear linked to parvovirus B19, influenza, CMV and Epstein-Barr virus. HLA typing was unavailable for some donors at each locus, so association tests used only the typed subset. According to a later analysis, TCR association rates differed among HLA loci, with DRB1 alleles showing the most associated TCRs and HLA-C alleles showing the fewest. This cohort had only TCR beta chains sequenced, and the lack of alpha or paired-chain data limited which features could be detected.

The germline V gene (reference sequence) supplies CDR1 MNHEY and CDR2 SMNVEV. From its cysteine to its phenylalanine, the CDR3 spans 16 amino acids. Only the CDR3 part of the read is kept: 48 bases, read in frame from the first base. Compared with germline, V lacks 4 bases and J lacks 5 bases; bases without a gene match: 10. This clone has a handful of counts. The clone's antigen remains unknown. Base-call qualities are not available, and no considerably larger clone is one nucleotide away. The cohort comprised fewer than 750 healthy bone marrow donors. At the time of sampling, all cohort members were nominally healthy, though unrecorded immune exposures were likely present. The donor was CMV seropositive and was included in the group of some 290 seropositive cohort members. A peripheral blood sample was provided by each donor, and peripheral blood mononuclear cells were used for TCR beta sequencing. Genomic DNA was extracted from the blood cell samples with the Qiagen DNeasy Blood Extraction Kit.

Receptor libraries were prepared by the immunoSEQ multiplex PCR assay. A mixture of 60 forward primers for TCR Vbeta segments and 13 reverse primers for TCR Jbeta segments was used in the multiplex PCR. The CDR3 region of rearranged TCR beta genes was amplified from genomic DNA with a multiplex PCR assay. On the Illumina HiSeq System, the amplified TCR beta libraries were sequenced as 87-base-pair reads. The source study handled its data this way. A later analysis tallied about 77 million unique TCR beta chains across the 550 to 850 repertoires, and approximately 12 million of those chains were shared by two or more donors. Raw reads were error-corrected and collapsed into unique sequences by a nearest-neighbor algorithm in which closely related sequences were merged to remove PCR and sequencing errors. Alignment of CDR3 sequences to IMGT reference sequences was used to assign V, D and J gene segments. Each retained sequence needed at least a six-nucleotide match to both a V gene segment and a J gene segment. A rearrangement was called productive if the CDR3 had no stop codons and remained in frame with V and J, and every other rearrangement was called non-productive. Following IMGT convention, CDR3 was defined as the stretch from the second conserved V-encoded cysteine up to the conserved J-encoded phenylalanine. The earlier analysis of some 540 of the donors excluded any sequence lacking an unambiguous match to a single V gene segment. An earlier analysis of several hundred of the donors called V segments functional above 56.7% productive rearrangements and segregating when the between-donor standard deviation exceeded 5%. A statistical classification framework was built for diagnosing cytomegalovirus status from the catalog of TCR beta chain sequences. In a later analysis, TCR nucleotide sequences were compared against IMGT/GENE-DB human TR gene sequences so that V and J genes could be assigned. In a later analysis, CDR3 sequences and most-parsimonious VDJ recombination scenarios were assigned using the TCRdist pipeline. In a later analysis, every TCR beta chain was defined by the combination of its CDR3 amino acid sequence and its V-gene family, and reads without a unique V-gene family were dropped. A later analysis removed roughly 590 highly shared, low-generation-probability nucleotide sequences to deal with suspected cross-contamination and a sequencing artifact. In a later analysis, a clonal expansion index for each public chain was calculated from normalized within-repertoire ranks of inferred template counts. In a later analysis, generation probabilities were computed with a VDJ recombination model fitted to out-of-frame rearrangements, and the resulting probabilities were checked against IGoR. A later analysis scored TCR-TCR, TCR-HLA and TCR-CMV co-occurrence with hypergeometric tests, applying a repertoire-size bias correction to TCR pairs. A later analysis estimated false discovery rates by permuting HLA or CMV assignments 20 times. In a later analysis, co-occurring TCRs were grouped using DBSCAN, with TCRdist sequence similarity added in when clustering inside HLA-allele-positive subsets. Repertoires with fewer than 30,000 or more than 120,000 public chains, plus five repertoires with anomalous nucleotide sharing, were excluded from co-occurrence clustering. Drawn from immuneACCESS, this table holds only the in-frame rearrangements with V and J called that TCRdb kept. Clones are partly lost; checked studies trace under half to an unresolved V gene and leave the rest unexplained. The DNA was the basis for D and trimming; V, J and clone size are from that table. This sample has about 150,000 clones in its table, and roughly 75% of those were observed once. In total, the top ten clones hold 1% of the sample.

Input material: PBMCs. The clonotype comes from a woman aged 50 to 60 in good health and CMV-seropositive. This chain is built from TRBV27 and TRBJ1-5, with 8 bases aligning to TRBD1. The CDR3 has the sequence CASSSSTGEKYQPQHF. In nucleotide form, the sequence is TGTGCCAGCAGTTCATCGACAGGGGAGAAATATCAGCCCCAGCATTTT.